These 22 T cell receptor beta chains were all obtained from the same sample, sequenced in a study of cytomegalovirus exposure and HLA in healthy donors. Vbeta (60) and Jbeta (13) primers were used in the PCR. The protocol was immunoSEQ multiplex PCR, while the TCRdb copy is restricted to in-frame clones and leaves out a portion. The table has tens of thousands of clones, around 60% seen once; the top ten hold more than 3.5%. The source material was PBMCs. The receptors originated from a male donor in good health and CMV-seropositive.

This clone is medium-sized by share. DNA of the CDR3: TGTGCCAGCAGCTTGGCCGGGAGGACCTCTGGAAACACCATATATTTT. Encoded protein: CASSLAGRTSGNTIYF. The chain links TRBV5-6 to TRBJ1-3; no clear D. Trimming removed 0 bases from V and 0 bases from J, with 10 bases in between. The CDR3 runs 16 residues. From germline, CDR1 is SGHDT and CDR2 YYEEEE.

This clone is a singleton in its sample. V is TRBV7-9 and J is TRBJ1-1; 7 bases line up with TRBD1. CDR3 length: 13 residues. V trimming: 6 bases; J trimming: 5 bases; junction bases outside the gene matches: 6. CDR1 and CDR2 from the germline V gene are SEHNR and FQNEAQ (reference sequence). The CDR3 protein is CASRRQGGTEAFF. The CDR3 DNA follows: TGTGCCAGCAGGCGACAGGGCGGTACTGAAGCTTTCTTT.

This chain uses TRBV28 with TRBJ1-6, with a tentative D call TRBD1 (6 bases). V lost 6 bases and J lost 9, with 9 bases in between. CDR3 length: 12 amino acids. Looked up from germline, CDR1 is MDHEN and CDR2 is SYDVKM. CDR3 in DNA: TGTGCCAGCAGGAAGACAGGTTCACCCCTCCACTTT. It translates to CASRKTGSPLHF.

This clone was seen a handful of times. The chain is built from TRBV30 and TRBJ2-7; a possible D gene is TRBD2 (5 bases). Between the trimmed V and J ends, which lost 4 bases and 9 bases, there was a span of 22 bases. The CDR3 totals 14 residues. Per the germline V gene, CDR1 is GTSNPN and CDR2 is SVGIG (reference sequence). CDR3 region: CAWTERGLQYRQYF. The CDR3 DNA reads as TGTGCCTGGACGGAGAGAGGGCTCCAATATAGGCAGTACTTC. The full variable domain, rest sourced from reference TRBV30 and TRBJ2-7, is SQTIHQWPATLVQPVGSPLSLECTVEGTSNPNLYWYRQAAGRGLQLLFYSVGIGQISSEVPQNLSASRPQDRQFILSSKKLLLSDSGFYLCAWTERGLQYRQYFGPGTRLTVT.

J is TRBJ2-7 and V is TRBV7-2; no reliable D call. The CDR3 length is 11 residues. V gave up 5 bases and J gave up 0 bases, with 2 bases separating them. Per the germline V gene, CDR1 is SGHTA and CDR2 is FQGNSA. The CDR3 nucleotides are TGTGCCAGCAGCCTCTCCTACGAGCAGTACTTC. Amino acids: CASSLSYEQYF.

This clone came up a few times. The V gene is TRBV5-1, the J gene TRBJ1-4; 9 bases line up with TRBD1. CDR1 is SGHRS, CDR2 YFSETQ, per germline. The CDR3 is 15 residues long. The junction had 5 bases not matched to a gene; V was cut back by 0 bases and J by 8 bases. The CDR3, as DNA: TGCGCCAGCAGCTTGGATGGGACAGGGTTCGAAAAACTGTTTTTT. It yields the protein CASSLDGTGFEKLFF.

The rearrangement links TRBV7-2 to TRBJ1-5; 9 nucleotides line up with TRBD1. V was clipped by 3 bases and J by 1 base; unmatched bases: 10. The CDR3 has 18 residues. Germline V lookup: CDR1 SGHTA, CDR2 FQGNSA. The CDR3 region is CASSLGGYRGQSNQPQHF. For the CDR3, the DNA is TGTGCCAGCAGCTTGGGGGGTTACAGGGGGCAGAGCAATCAGCCCCAGCATTTT. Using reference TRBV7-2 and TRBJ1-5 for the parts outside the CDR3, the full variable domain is GAGVSQSPSNKVTEKGKDVELRCDPISGHTALYWYRQSLGQGLEFLIYFQGNSAPDKSGLPSDRFSAERTGGSVSTLTIQRTQQEDSAVYLCASSLGGYRGQSNQPQHFGDGTRLSIL.

This chain's CDR3 is CASSPVGGRVSYEQYF. In DNA form, the CDR3 reads TGTGCCAGTAGCCCCGTAGGGGGGAGGGTTTCCTACGAGCAGTACTTC. The chain employs TRBV19 and TRBJ2-7, with a possible D match to TRBD2 (7 bases). CDR3 length: 16 residues. V lost 6 bases and J 1 base, leaving 19 bases between the germline ends. Germline CDR1 is LNHDA and CDR2 is SQIVND (reference sequence).

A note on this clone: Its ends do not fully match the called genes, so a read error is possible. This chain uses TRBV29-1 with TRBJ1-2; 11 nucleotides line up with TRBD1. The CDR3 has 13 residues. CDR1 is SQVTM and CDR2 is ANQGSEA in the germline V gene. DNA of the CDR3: TGCAGCGTTCCGGGACAGGGGGGTTATGGCTACCCCTTC. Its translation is CSVPGQGGYGYPF.

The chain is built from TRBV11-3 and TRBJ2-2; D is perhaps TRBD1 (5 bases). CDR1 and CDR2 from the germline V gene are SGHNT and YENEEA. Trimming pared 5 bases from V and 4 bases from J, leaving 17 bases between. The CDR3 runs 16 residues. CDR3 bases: TGTGCCAGCAGCCCCCGGGTAGGGGCAACCACCGGGGAGCTGTTTTTT. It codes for CASSPRVGATTGELFF.

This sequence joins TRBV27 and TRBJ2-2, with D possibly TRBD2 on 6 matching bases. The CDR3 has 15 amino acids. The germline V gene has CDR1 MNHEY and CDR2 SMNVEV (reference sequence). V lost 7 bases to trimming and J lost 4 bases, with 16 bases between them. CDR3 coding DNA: TGTGCCAGCAAGATAGCGACTAGTAGCACCGGGGAGCTGTTTTTT. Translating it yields CASKIATSSTGELFF.

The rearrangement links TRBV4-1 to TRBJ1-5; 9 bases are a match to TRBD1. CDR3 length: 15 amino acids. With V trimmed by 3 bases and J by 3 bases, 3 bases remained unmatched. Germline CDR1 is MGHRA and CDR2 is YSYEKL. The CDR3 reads CASSQGQGDNQPQHF. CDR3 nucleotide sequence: TGCGCCAGCAGCCAGGGACAGGGCGACAATCAGCCCCAGCATTTT.

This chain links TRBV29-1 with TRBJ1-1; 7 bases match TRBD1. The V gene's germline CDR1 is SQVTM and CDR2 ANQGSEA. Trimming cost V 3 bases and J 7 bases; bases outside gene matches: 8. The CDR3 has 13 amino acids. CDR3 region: CSVDGLRGVEAFF. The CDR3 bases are TGCAGCGTTGATGGTCTCAGGGGGGTTGAAGCTTTCTTT.

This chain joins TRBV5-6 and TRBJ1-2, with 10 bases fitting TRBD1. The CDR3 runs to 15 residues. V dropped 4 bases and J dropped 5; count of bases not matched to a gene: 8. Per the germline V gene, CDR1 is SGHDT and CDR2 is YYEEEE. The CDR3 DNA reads TGTGCCAGCAGCCAGGGACAGGGGCTACCTTATGGCTACACCTTC. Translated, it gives CASSQGQGLPYGYTF.

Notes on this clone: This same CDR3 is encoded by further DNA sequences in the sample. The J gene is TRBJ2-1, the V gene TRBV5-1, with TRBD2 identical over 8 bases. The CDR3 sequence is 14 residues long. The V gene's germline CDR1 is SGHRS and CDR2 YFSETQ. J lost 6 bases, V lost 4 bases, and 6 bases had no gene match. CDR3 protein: CASSLAGLSNEQFF. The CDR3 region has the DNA TGCGCCAGCAGCCTAGCGGGCCTGAGCAATGAGCAGTTCTTC.

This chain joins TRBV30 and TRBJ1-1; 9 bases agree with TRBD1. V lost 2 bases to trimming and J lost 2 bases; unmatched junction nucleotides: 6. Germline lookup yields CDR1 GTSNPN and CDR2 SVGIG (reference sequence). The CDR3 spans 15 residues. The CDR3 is CAWSPGQGYNTEAFF. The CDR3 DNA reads TGTGCCTGGAGTCCGGGACAGGGTTATAACACTGAAGCTTTCTTT.

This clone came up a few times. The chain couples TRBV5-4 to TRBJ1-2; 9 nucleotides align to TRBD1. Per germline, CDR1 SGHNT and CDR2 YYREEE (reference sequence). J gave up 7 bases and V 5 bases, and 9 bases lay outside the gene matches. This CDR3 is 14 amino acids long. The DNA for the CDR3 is TGTGCCAGCAGGATCCCGCGACAGGGGGGTGGCTACACCTTC. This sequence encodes CASRIPRQGGGYTF.

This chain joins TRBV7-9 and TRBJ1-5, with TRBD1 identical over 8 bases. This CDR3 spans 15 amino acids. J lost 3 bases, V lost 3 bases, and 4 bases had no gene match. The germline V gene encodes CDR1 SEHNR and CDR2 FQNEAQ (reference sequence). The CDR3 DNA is TGTGCCAGCAGCTTGGGCAGGGGGCTCAATCAGCCCCAGCATTTT. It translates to CASSLGRGLNQPQHF. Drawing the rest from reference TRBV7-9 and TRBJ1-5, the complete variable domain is DTGVSQNPRHKITKRGQNVTFRCDPISEHNRLYWYRQTLGQGPEFLTYFQNEAQLEKSRLLSDRFSAERPKGSFSTLEIQRTEQGDSAMYLCASSLGRGLNQPQHFGDGTRLSIL.

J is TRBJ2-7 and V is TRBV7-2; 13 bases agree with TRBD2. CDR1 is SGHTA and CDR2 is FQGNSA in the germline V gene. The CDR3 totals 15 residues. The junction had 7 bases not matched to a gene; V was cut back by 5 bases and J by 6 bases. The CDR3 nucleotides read TGTGCCAGCAGCATAACTAGCGGGAGGGCGGGCGAGCAGTACTTC. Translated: CASSITSGRAGEQYF.

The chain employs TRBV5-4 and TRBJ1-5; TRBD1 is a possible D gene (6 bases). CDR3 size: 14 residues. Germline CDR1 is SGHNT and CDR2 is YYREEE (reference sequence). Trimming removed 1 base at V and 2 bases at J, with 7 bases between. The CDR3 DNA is TGTGCCAGCAGCTTGTCAGGGGGCAATCAGCCCCAGCATTTT. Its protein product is CASSLSGGNQPQHF. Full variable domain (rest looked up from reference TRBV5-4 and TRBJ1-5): ETGVTQSPTHLIKTRGQQVTLRCSSQSGHNTVSWYQQALGQGPQFIFQYYREEENGRGNFPPRFSGLQFPNYSSELNVNALELDDSALYLCASSLSGGNQPQHFGDGTRLSIL.

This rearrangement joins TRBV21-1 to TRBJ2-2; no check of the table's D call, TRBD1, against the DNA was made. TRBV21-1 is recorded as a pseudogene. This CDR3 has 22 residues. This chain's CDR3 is CASSKARKARRSGQGGTGELFF. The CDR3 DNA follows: TGTGCCAGCAGCAAAGCGCGGAAGGCACGGAGAAGTGGACAGGGTGGCACCGGGGAGCTGTTTTTT.

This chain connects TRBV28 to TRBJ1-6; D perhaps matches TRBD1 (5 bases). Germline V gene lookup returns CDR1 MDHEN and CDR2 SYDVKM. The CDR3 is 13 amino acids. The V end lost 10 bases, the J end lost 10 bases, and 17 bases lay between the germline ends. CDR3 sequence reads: CATRGSGNSPLHF. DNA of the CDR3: TGTGCCACTCGGGGGTCTGGTAACTCACCCCTCCACTTT.